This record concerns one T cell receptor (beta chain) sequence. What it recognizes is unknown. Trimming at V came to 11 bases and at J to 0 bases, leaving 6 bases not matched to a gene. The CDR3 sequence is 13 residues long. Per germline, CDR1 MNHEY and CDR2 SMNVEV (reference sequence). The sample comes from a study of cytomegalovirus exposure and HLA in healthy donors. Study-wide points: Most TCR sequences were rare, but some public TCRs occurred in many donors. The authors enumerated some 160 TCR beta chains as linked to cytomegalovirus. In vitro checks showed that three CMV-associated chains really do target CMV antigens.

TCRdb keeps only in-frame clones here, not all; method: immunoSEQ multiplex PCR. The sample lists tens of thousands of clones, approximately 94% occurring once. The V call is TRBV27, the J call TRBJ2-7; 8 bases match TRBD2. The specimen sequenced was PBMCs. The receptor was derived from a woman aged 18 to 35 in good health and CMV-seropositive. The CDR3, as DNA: TGTGCCTCAGGGAGCGGGAGCTCCTACGAGCAGTACTTC. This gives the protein CASGSGSSYEQYF.